These T cell receptor beta chains were read from a single sample in a study of T-cell memory formation after mild COVID-19. TCRdb analysed the 5' RACE reads with MiXCR anew, one entry per CDR3 protein. The sample lists just over 400,000 distinct CDR3 sequences, around a quarter occurring once. Sequencing was done on a sample of PBMCs or a T cell subset sorted from them (not recorded which). The receptors originated from an adult woman who had mild COVID-19 (a few samples of this study predate the infection). Cell type and time point are not known. Both conserved end residues are part of each CDR3. Each record gives: V gene, D gene, clone size, J gene, CDR3 protein, CDR3 DNA. A D gene is named only where the DNA matches it firmly. A row's size may be missing; if present it is once, few, many or a size class.

v_call: TRBV6-1; d_call: -; clone_size: few; j_call: TRBJ2-1; cdr3_aa: CASSENQPYYEQFF; cdr3_nt: TGTGCCAGCAGTGAAAATCAACCATATTATGAGCAGTTCTTC
v_call: TRBV3-1; d_call: TRBD1; clone_size: many; j_call: TRBJ1-1; cdr3_aa: CASSQAPQGREAFF; cdr3_nt: TGTGCCAGCAGCCAAGCTCCACAGGGGAGGGAAGCTTTCTTT
v_call: TRBV30; d_call: TRBD1; clone_size: -; j_call: TRBJ1-2; cdr3_aa: CAWSTGQTYGYTF; cdr3_nt: TGTGCCTGGAGTACGGGACAGACCTATGGCTACACCTTC
v_call: TRBV18; d_call: -; clone_size: few; j_call: TRBJ2-3; cdr3_aa: CASSPPKADTQYF; cdr3_nt: TGTGCCAGCTCACCCCCGAAGGCAGATACGCAGTATTTT
v_call: TRBV5-4; d_call: TRBD1; clone_size: -; j_call: TRBJ1-1; cdr3_aa: CASSNRDRATEAFF; cdr3_nt: TGTGCCAGCAGCAACCGGGACAGGGCCACTGAAGCTTTCTTT
v_call: TRBV4-1; d_call: TRBD2; clone_size: -; j_call: TRBJ2-7; cdr3_aa: CASSPTSKVKEQYF; cdr3_nt: TGCGCCAGCAGTCCGACTAGCAAGGTAAAAGAGCAGTACTTC
v_call: TRBV12-3/TRBV12-4; d_call: TRBD2; clone_size: -; j_call: TRBJ2-1; cdr3_aa: CASSNAGTSRSEQFF; cdr3_nt: TGTGCCAGCAGCAACGCCGGGACTAGTAGATCTGAGCAGTTCTTC
v_call: TRBV11-1; d_call: -; clone_size: -; j_call: TRBJ1-2; cdr3_aa: CASSTGGVTYGYTF; cdr3_nt: TGTGCCAGCAGCACGGGGGGAGTTACATATGGCTACACCTTC
v_call: TRBV11-2; d_call: -; clone_size: few; j_call: TRBJ2-7; cdr3_aa: CASSLIPRGSSYEQYF; cdr3_nt: TGTGCCAGCAGCTTAATCCCCAGGGGCAGCTCCTACGAGCAGTACTTC
v_call: TRBV7-2; d_call: -; clone_size: few; j_call: TRBJ2-2; cdr3_aa: CASSLGRGTPGELFF; cdr3_nt: TGTGCCAGCAGCTTAGGGCGAGGTACCCCCGGGGAGCTGTTTTTT
v_call: TRBV12-3/TRBV12-4; d_call: -; clone_size: many; j_call: TRBJ2-7; cdr3_aa: CASSHTAREQYF; cdr3_nt: TGTGCCAGCTCGCACACCGCTCGGGAGCAGTACTTC
v_call: TRBV4-3; d_call: -; clone_size: -; j_call: TRBJ2-1; cdr3_aa: CASSQEGRRNEQFF; cdr3_nt: TGCGCCAGCAGCCAAGAAGGCCGTCGCAATGAGCAGTTCTTC
v_call: TRBV7-2; d_call: TRBD1; clone_size: few; j_call: TRBJ2-2; cdr3_aa: CASSLTQGWTGELFF; cdr3_nt: TGTGCCAGCAGCTTAACACAGGGGTGGACCGGGGAGCTGTTTTTT
v_call: TRBV7-9; d_call: -; clone_size: few; j_call: TRBJ2-1; cdr3_aa: CASKGETYNEQFF; cdr3_nt: TGTGCCAGCAAGGGGGAAACGTACAATGAGCAGTTCTTC
v_call: TRBV7-8; d_call: -; clone_size: -; j_call: TRBJ1-4; cdr3_aa: CASSLTATNEKLFF; cdr3_nt: TGTGCCAGCAGCTTAACCGCAACTAATGAAAAACTGTTTTTT
v_call: TRBV7-2; d_call: TRBD2; clone_size: few; j_call: TRBJ2-3; cdr3_aa: CASSFVRGGFGTDTQYF; cdr3_nt: TGTGCCAGCAGCTTTGTGCGGGGGGGCTTTGGCACAGATACGCAGTATTTT
v_call: TRBV7-3; d_call: TRBD1; clone_size: -; j_call: TRBJ2-2; cdr3_aa: CASSHIPTGTGGENTGELFF; cdr3_nt: TGTGCCAGCAGCCACATACCAACCGGGACAGGGGGCGAGAACACCGGGGAGCTGTTTTTT
v_call: TRBV30; d_call: TRBD1; clone_size: -; j_call: TRBJ2-7; cdr3_aa: CAWSRDRVYEQYF; cdr3_nt: TGTGCCTGGTCCCGGGACAGGGTATACGAGCAGTACTTC
v_call: TRBV29-1; d_call: TRBD2; clone_size: few; j_call: TRBJ2-1; cdr3_aa: CSVPPGGSYNEQFF; cdr3_nt: TGCAGCGTGCCACCGGGGGGGTCGTACAATGAGCAGTTCTTC
v_call: TRBV6-2/TRBV6-3; d_call: -; clone_size: few; j_call: TRBJ2-3; cdr3_aa: CASTPGLVNTQYF; cdr3_nt: TGTGCCAGCACACCCGGACTGGTGAATACGCAGTATTTT
v_call: TRBV6-5; d_call: -; clone_size: -; j_call: TRBJ1-4; cdr3_aa: CASRLGDGARGEKLFF; cdr3_nt: TGTGCCAGCAGACTCGGAGATGGGGCTCGTGGGGAAAAACTGTTTTTT
v_call: TRBV7-9; d_call: TRBD1; clone_size: few; j_call: TRBJ2-3; cdr3_aa: CASSAGTGTDTQYF; cdr3_nt: TGTGCCAGCAGTGCCGGGACAGGCACAGATACGCAGTATTTT
v_call: TRBV9; d_call: TRBD1; clone_size: many; j_call: TRBJ1-4; cdr3_aa: CASSPTGTANEKLFF; cdr3_nt: TGTGCCAGCAGTCCTACCGGGACAGCGAATGAAAAACTGTTTTTT
v_call: TRBV5-1; d_call: TRBD1; clone_size: -; j_call: TRBJ1-1; cdr3_aa: CASSKGGTGVEGGAFF; cdr3_nt: TGCGCCAGCAGCAAAGGAGGGACAGGGGTCGAGGGAGGGGCTTTCTTT
v_call: TRBV4-1; d_call: -; clone_size: -; j_call: TRBJ2-5; cdr3_aa: CASSQVPVETQYF; cdr3_nt: TGCGCCAGCAGCCAAGTTCCCGTAGAGACCCAGTACTTC
v_call: TRBV30; d_call: TRBD1; clone_size: -; j_call: TRBJ1-2; cdr3_aa: CAWRGQGFGGYTF; cdr3_nt: TGTGCCTGGAGGGGACAGGGATTCGGCGGCTACACCTTC
v_call: TRBV28; d_call: TRBD2; clone_size: -; j_call: TRBJ2-7; cdr3_aa: CASSRLSGSSDEQYF; cdr3_nt: TGTGCCAGCAGTCGCCTTAGCGGGAGTAGCGACGAGCAGTACTTC
v_call: TRBV20-1; d_call: -; clone_size: many; j_call: TRBJ2-5; cdr3_aa: CSARGQSQGETQYF; cdr3_nt: TGCAGTGCTAGAGGGCAGTCCCAAGGGGAGACCCAGTACTTC
v_call: TRBV10-3; d_call: TRBD1; clone_size: -; j_call: TRBJ2-3; cdr3_aa: CAITTGQGKRDTQYF; cdr3_nt: TGTGCCATCACCACGGGACAGGGGAAGCGAGATACGCAGTATTTT
v_call: TRBV7-8; d_call: -; clone_size: few; j_call: TRBJ2-7; cdr3_aa: CASSLARLPSYEQYF; cdr3_nt: TGTGCCAGCAGCTTAGCGAGGCTCCCGTCCTACGAGCAGTACTTC
v_call: TRBV4-1; d_call: -; clone_size: -; j_call: TRBJ2-7; cdr3_aa: CASSPETSYEQYF; cdr3_nt: TGCGCCAGCAGCCCCGAAACTAGCTACGAGCAGTACTTC
v_call: TRBV12-3/TRBV12-4; d_call: TRBD2; clone_size: few; j_call: TRBJ2-1; cdr3_aa: CASSASGLALRNEQFF; cdr3_nt: TGTGCCAGCAGTGCCTCGGGACTAGCGCTCAGAAATGAGCAGTTCTTC
v_call: TRBV6-4; d_call: TRBD2; clone_size: -; j_call: TRBJ2-1; cdr3_aa: CASSDSGSGGGYNEQFF; cdr3_nt: TGTGCCAGCAGTGACTCGGGGAGCGGGGGGGGCTACAATGAGCAGTTCTTC
v_call: TRBV7-9; d_call: -; clone_size: few; j_call: TRBJ2-1; cdr3_aa: CASSSARGYNEQFF; cdr3_nt: TGTGCCAGCAGCTCCGCACGGGGGTACAATGAGCAGTTCTTC
v_call: TRBV19; d_call: -; clone_size: -; j_call: TRBJ2-7; cdr3_aa: CASSPGLISHEQYF; cdr3_nt: TGTGCCAGTAGTCCAGGCCTTATATCGCACGAGCAGTACTTC
v_call: TRBV6-6; d_call: -; clone_size: -; j_call: TRBJ2-5; cdr3_aa: CASSYSTAQETQYF; cdr3_nt: TGTGCCAGCAGTTACTCGACCGCCCAAGAGACCCAGTACTTC
v_call: TRBV5-1; d_call: -; clone_size: few; j_call: TRBJ2-2; cdr3_aa: CASSEGTGELFF; cdr3_nt: TGCGCCAGCTCGGAGGGGACCGGGGAGCTGTTTTTT
v_call: TRBV9; d_call: -; clone_size: few; j_call: TRBJ2-1; cdr3_aa: CASSPPGSYNEQFF; cdr3_nt: TGTGCCAGCAGCCCCCCGGGAAGTTACAATGAGCAGTTCTTC
v_call: TRBV29-1; d_call: TRBD1; clone_size: few; j_call: TRBJ2-6; cdr3_aa: CSVGQGISGANVLTF; cdr3_nt: TGCAGCGTGGGACAGGGGATATCCGGGGCCAACGTCCTGACTTTC
v_call: TRBV25-1; d_call: -; clone_size: -; j_call: TRBJ2-3; cdr3_aa: CASSFSRTDTQYF; cdr3_nt: TGTGCCAGCAGCTTTTCACGCACAGATACGCAGTATTTT
v_call: TRBV21-1; d_call: -; clone_size: once; j_call: TRBJ2-3; cdr3_aa: CASSKDEKRALSTDTQYF; cdr3_nt: TGTGCCAGCAGCAAAGACGAGAAGCGGGCCCTGAGCACAGATACGCAGTATTTT
v_call: TRBV29-1; d_call: TRBD1; clone_size: few; j_call: TRBJ1-2; cdr3_aa: CSVGFGQGGIYGYTF; cdr3_nt: TGCAGCGTTGGATTCGGACAGGGGGGGATCTATGGCTACACCTTC
v_call: TRBV18; d_call: -; clone_size: few; j_call: TRBJ1-2; cdr3_aa: CASSPASGGGSNYGYTF; cdr3_nt: TGTGCCAGCTCACCCGCCTCTGGCGGCGGATCTAACTATGGCTACACCTTC
v_call: TRBV5-5; d_call: TRBD2; clone_size: few; j_call: TRBJ2-3; cdr3_aa: CASSLVGLAGVQDTQYF; cdr3_nt: TGTGCCAGCAGCTTAGTCGGACTAGCGGGAGTTCAGGATACGCAGTATTTT
v_call: TRBV7-9; d_call: -; clone_size: few; j_call: TRBJ1-1; cdr3_aa: CASSLVREGFTEAFF; cdr3_nt: TGTGCCAGCAGCTTAGTAAGGGAGGGGTTCACTGAAGCTTTCTTT
v_call: TRBV7-6; d_call: TRBD2; clone_size: -; j_call: TRBJ2-1; cdr3_aa: CATSGGLAGVEQFF; cdr3_nt: TGTGCCACCTCAGGGGGACTAGCGGGAGTTGAGCAGTTCTTC
v_call: TRBV5-8; d_call: -; clone_size: -; j_call: TRBJ1-5; cdr3_aa: CASSLERVGRQPQHF; cdr3_nt: TGTGCCAGCAGCTTGGAAAGGGTAGGGCGGCAGCCCCAGCATTTT
v_call: TRBV19; d_call: -; clone_size: -; j_call: TRBJ1-1; cdr3_aa: CASTLTGGLSTEAFF; cdr3_nt: TGTGCCAGTACCCTAACGGGGGGTCTGAGCACTGAAGCTTTCTTT
v_call: TRBV12-3/TRBV12-4; d_call: -; clone_size: few; j_call: TRBJ2-3; cdr3_aa: CASSFGYASTGSDTQYF; cdr3_nt: TGTGCCAGCAGTTTTGGATATGCGAGCACGGGGTCAGATACGCAGTATTTT
v_call: TRBV13; d_call: TRBD1; clone_size: -; j_call: TRBJ2-6; cdr3_aa: CASSMTGPGSGANVLTF; cdr3_nt: TGTGCCAGCAGCATGACAGGGCCGGGCTCTGGGGCCAACGTCCTGACTTTC
v_call: TRBV5-1; d_call: TRBD1; clone_size: -; j_call: TRBJ2-7; cdr3_aa: CASSLTGGDQYEQYF; cdr3_nt: TGCGCCAGCAGCTTGACAGGGGGCGACCAATACGAGCAGTACTTC
v_call: TRBV5-5; d_call: -; clone_size: -; j_call: TRBJ2-7; cdr3_aa: CASSRETYEQYF; cdr3_nt: TGTGCCAGCAGTCGAGAAACCTACGAGCAGTACTTC
v_call: TRBV7-2; d_call: -; clone_size: many; j_call: TRBJ2-5; cdr3_aa: CASSLVPETQYF; cdr3_nt: TGTGCCAGCAGCTTAGTACCGGAGACCCAGTACTTC
v_call: TRBV2; d_call: -; clone_size: once; j_call: TRBJ2-2; cdr3_aa: CASSVGIGNTGELFF; cdr3_nt: TGTGCCAGCAGTGTTGGGATTGGGAACACCGGGGAGCTGTTTTTT
v_call: TRBV12-3/TRBV12-4; d_call: -; clone_size: few; j_call: TRBJ2-5; cdr3_aa: CASSSGTLGSQTQYF; cdr3_nt: TGTGCCAGCAGTTCGGGGACTCTGGGGTCGCAGACCCAGTACTTC